These 25 T cell receptor beta chains originate from one sample sequenced in a study of T-cell memory formation after mild COVID-19. From the 5' RACE reads, TCRdb called clonotypes with MiXCR, one entry per CDR3 protein. The sample records more than 350,000 distinct CDR3 sequences, around a fifth being singletons. The sequenced sample was PBMCs or a T cell subset sorted from them (not recorded which). All receptors derive from an adult woman who had mild COVID-19 (a few samples of this study predate the infection). Cell type and time point are not known.

The chain recombines TRBV4-1 with TRBJ2-2; 7 positions agree with TRBD1. Germline loops: CDR1 MGHRA, CDR2 YSYEKL. The CDR3 runs to 15 residues. V shed 6 bases, J shed 0 bases, and the junction held 4 bases outside the gene matches. CDR3 region: CASRAGTANTGELFF. Here the CDR3 DNA reads TGCGCCAGCAGGGCCGGGACAGCGAACACCGGGGAGCTGTTTTTT.

This chain joins TRBV30 and TRBJ1-2; D not resolved. Germline lookup yields CDR1 GTSNPN and CDR2 SVGIG (reference sequence). The V and J ends lost 3 bases and 3 bases respectively, with 11 bases between them. The CDR3 is 13 amino acids. DNA for the CDR3: TGTGCCTGGAGCGCAACAGCGGACTATGGCTACACCTTC. Translating gives CAWSATADYGYTF. The complete variable domain, with remaining parts taken from reference TRBV30 and TRBJ1-2, reads SQTIHQWPATLVQPVGSPLSLECTVEGTSNPNLYWYRQAAGRGLQLLFYSVGIGQISSEVPQNLSASRPQDRQFILSSKKLLLSDSGFYLCAWSATADYGYTFGSGTRLTVV.

This clonotype was seen a handful of times. The J gene is TRBJ2-7, the V gene TRBV12-3 or TRBV12-4; either TRBD1 or TRBD2 may fit D (5 bases each). The length of the CDR3 is 12 residues. The V and J ends lost 7 bases and 0 bases respectively, with 7 bases between them. The CDR3 spells CASKGSSYEQYF. CDR3 nucleotide sequence: TGTGCCAGCAAGGGGAGCTCCTACGAGCAGTACTTC.

The chain carries TRBV9 and TRBJ2-2; weak D call: TRBD2 (5 bases). This CDR3 region has 15 residues. CDR1 and CDR2 (germline): SGDLS, YYNGEE. The V end was cut by 2 bases, the J end by 2 bases, with 10 bases between. The DNA of the CDR3 is TGTGCCAGCAGCGTGGAGGACCCCAACACCGGGGAGCTGTTTTTT. As protein: CASSVEDPNTGELFF.

This clonotype was seen only a few times. The chain is built from TRBV6-5 and TRBJ2-1, with 7 nucleotides matching TRBD1. V shed 3 bases, J shed 1 base, and the junction held 6 bases outside the gene matches. This CDR3 region has 16 residues. Germline V CDR1 and CDR2: MNHEY, SVGAGI. The CDR3 loop is CASSYWGRGSYNEQFF. CDR3 coding DNA: TGTGCCAGCAGTTATTGGGGCAGGGGGTCCTACAATGAGCAGTTCTTC.

Comments on this clonotype: A junction boundary mismatches the germline segment, possibly from a read error. V gene TRBV24-1 combines with J gene TRBJ2-1, with 8 nucleotides matching TRBD2. Germline loops: CDR1 KGHDR, CDR2 SFDVKD. There are 12 residues in the CDR3. The CDR3 DNA reads as TGTGCCACCAGTGTGGCGGGGGGAGGCACGATCTTC. Residues: CATSVAGGGTIF.

This chain links TRBV7-9 with TRBJ2-1, with 8 nucleotides matching TRBD2. Unmatched junction bases numbered 6, after V lost 3 bases and J lost 8 bases. The CDR3 covers 14 residues. Looked up from germline, CDR1 is SEHNR and CDR2 is FQNEAQ (reference sequence). DNA for the CDR3: TGTGCCAGCAGCTTGAGACTAGCGATCGATGAGCAGTTCTTC. Encoded protein: CASSLRLAIDEQFF. The full variable domain, in which reference TRBV7-9 and TRBJ2-1 provide the parts outside the CDR3, is DTGVSQNPRHKITKRGQNVTFRCDPISEHNRLYWYRQTLGQGPEFLTYFQNEAQLEKSRLLSDRFSAERPKGSFSTLEIQRTEQGDSAMYLCASSLRLAIDEQFFGPGTRLTVL.

The gene calls are TRBV7-8 and TRBJ2-1, with 14 bases aligning to TRBD2. The germline V gene has CDR1 SGHVS and CDR2 FQNEAQ. The V gene end was trimmed by 2 bases and the J gene end by 6 bases; junction bases not matched to a gene: 6. The CDR3 covers 17 residues. The CDR3 loop reads CASSLRTSGGSLNEQFF. In DNA form, the CDR3 reads TGTGCCAGCAGCTTAAGGACTAGCGGGGGGTCCCTCAATGAGCAGTTCTTC.

The chain has TRBV20-1 and TRBJ2-3; unclear D gene. The CDR3 runs to 12 residues. The V end lost 6 bases, the J end lost 0 bases, and 7 bases lay between the germline ends. Germline CDR1 is DFQATT and CDR2 is SNEGSKA (reference sequence). CDR3 loop: CSAFSSTDTQYF. DNA of the CDR3: TGCAGTGCCTTTTCTAGCACAGATACGCAGTATTTT.

This clonotype was seen more than once but under ten times. The chain employs TRBV5-1 and TRBJ2-1, with D possibly TRBD1 on 6 matching bases. Trimming shortened V by 6 bases and J by 3 bases, and 10 bases separated the two germline ends. The CDR3 is 13 amino acids. CDR1 SGHRS and CDR2 YFSETQ come from the germline V gene. The CDR3 region has the DNA TGCGCCAGCAAGGGGGACCGCTACAATGAGCAGTTCTTC. Translated, it gives CASKGDRYNEQFF.

V usage is TRBV7-3 and J usage is TRBJ2-2, with D hard to call. The CDR3 totals 14 residues. The V gene lost 6 bases and the J gene lost 1 base, with 9 bases spanning the gap. Per the germline V gene, CDR1 is SGHTA and CDR2 is FQGTGA. This CDR3 reads CASRRTENTGELFF. The CDR3, as DNA: TGTGCCAGCAGACGAACAGAGAACACCGGGGAGCTGTTTTTT.

The sample holds a few counts of this clonotype. CDR3 protein: CASWGLAGEDEQFF. As DNA, the CDR3 is TGTGCCAGCTGGGGACTAGCGGGAGAGGATGAGCAGTTCTTC. This chain links TRBV13 with TRBJ2-1, with 14 bases that match TRBD2. The ends lost 8 bases at V and 8 bases at J; junction bases unmatched: 5. The CDR3 loop spans 14 amino acids. In germline, CDR1 is PRHDT, CDR2 FYEKMQ (reference sequence).

The rearrangement links TRBV4-1 to TRBJ1-1, with D possibly TRBD1 on 6 matching bases. The germline gives CDR1 MGHRA, CDR2 YSYEKL. The V and J ends lost 6 bases and 6 bases respectively, with 17 bases between them. The CDR3 covers 14 residues. CDR3 in amino acids: CASRVRGGVSEAFF. DNA for the CDR3: TGCGCCAGCAGGGTCAGAGGGGGGGTGTCTGAAGCTTTCTTT.

This clonotype was detected a few times. The rearrangement links TRBV20-1 to TRBJ1-1; the D is unclear. CDR1 DFQATT and CDR2 SNEGSKA come from the germline V gene (reference sequence). The CDR3 sequence is 12 residues long. Trimming took off 3 bases at V and 5 bases at J, with 10 bases between the two ends. For the CDR3, the DNA is TGCAGTGCTAGTCGAGTGGGAACTGAAGCTTTCTTT. It yields the protein CSASRVGTEAFF.

This clonotype was seen a few times. The CDR3 DNA reads as TGCGCCAGCAGCCAAGAAGCGTTAGGCTCCTACGAGCAGTACTTC. This sequence encodes CASSQEALGSYEQYF. V gene TRBV4-1 combines with J gene TRBJ2-7; no clear D gene. Trimming removed 0 bases at V and 0 bases at J, with 9 bases between. Germline assignment: CDR1 MGHRA and CDR2 YSYEKL. The CDR3 loop spans 15 amino acids.

This clonotype occurred once. The chain recombines TRBV29-1 with TRBJ2-4, with 8 bases matching TRBD1. The CDR3 contains 17 residues. From germline, CDR1 is SQVTM and CDR2 ANQGSEA. The V gene end was trimmed by 3 bases and the J gene end by 9 bases; junction bases not matched to a gene: 19. CDR3 nucleotides: TGCAGCGTTGAGGGGACAGGAGGTTACCCTCTCCGGGGCATTCAGTACTTC. Its translation: CSVEGTGGYPLRGIQYF.

This clonotype was observed a handful of times. The chain carries TRBV7-6 and TRBJ2-5; 10 positions match TRBD1. The V gene's germline CDR1 is SGHVS and CDR2 FNYEAQ. The J segment lost 14 bases and the V segment lost 4 bases, leaving 7 bases of the junction unmatched. CDR3 length: 12 residues. The CDR3 DNA sequence: TGTGCCAGCAGCTCCCCGGGACAGGGGCTCTACTTC. Translation: CASSSPGQGLYF. The whole variable domain, filled in from reference TRBV7-6 and TRBJ2-5, reads GAGVSQSPRYKVTKRGQDVALRCDPISGHVSLYWYRQALGQGPEFLTYFNYEAQQDKSGLPNDRFSAERPEGSISTLTIQRTEQRDSAMYRCASSSPGQGLYFGPGTRLLVL.

V and J are TRBV6-1 and TRBJ2-3, with a tentative D call TRBD2 (6 bases). The CDR3 is 16 residues long. Germline V gene data show CDR1 as MNHNS and CDR2 as SASEGT. The ends were cut back, 2 bases at V and 3 bases at J, with 15 bases in the middle. The CDR3 DNA follows: TGTGCCAGCAGTGAAAGGGGACTCGACAGTACAGATACGCAGTATTTT. Its protein is CASSERGLDSTDTQYF.

The table lists this clonotype with a few counts. The genes are TRBV20-1 and TRBJ2-1, with 9 bases lining up with TRBD2. CDR1 and CDR2 from the germline V gene are DFQATT and SNEGSKA (reference sequence). This CDR3 region has 14 residues. Trimming removed 6 bases from V and 7 bases from J; junction bases left unmatched: 10. The CDR3 bases are TGCAGTGCGAGTCATAGCGGGAGCTTTAATGAGCAGTTCTTC. Protein: CSASHSGSFNEQFF.

This clonotype was seen a handful of times. The gene calls are TRBV5-1 and TRBJ1-4; 8 bases are a match to TRBD1. CDR1 is SGHRS, CDR2 YFSETQ, per germline. The CDR3 has 15 residues. V shed 4 bases, J shed 7 bases, and the junction held 9 bases outside the gene matches. In nucleotides, the CDR3 is TGCGCCAGCAGCCATACAGGGGGAGCGAGTGAAAAACTGTTTTTT. Its translation is CASSHTGGASEKLFF. The full variable domain, in which reference TRBV5-1 and TRBJ1-4 provide the parts outside the CDR3, is KAGVTQTPRYLIKTRGQQVTLSCSPISGHRSVSWYQQTPGQGLQFLFEYFSETQRNKGNFPGRFSGRQFSNSRSEMNVSTLELGDSALYLCASSHTGGASEKLFFGSGTQLSVL.

The chain uses TRBV6-5 and TRBJ2-1, with a weak D call TRBD1 (5 bases). The CDR3 totals 13 residues. Per the germline V gene, CDR1 is MNHEY and CDR2 is SVGAGI. The V end was cut by 6 bases, the J end by 8 bases, with 14 bases between. In nucleotides, the CDR3 is TGTGCCAGCAGGGCTACAGGAGTCGATGAGCAGTTCTTC. This encodes CASRATGVDEQFF.

The J gene is TRBJ2-2, the V gene TRBV4-2; the match to TRBD1 covers 7 bases. After removal of 0 bases from V and 0 bases from J, the junction contained 4 bases not matched to a gene. Germline CDR1 LGHNA, CDR2 YNFKEQ. The CDR3 runs 17 residues. CDR3 DNA: TGTGCCAGCAGCCAAGAACAGGGGACAGCGAACACCGGGGAGCTGTTTTTT. Translating it yields CASSQEQGTANTGELFF.

A few counts support this clonotype. The rearrangement joins TRBV27 to TRBJ2-5, with D tentatively TRBD2 (5 bases). V lost 6 bases, J lost 4 bases, and 15 bases lay in between. CDR3 length: 14 amino acids. Germline V CDR1 and CDR2: MNHEY, SMNVEV (reference sequence). CDR3 bases: TGTGCCAGCAGCCCTGGGAGTTGGGGAGAGACCCAGTACTTC. Its translation: CASSPGSWGETQYF.

This clonotype was seen only a few times. The V gene is TRBV7-6, the J gene TRBJ2-2, with D uncertain. Germline CDR1 is SGHVS and CDR2 is FNYEAQ. The CDR3 has 13 residues. Trimming left V 5 bases short and J 7 bases short, with 11 bases between. CDR3 amino acids: CASSDRTHGELFF. As DNA, the CDR3 is TGTGCCAGCAGCGATCGAACACACGGGGAGCTGTTTTTT.

The chain has TRBV7-8 and TRBJ2-3, with D uncertain. CDR1 is SGHVS, CDR2 FQNEAQ, per germline. V was pared by 5 bases and J by 4 bases, with 13 bases between. The CDR3 contains 14 residues. The CDR3 DNA is TGTGCCAGCAGCCCCGGACCAAACGCAGATACGCAGTATTTT. It yields the protein CASSPGPNADTQYF.